This entry concerns a single TCR beta chain. Amplification used 60 Vbeta primers and 13 Jbeta primers. TCRdb's copy holds only in-frame clones and misses some; the assay was immunoSEQ multiplex PCR. This sample has more than 45,000 clones; about 70% occur once, and the top ten carry approximately 6.8%. Germline V CDR1 and CDR2: SNHLY, FYNNEI. V lost 7 bases to trimming and J lost 4 bases, with 14 bases between them. This CDR3 region has 13 residues. The data are from a study of cytomegalovirus exposure and HLA in healthy donors. The chain carries TRBV2 and TRBJ2-7; tentative D call: TRBD1 (6 bases). The TCR originated in a young man in good health and CMV-seronegative. The sequenced sample consisted of PBMCs. The CDR3 nucleotides are TGTGCCAGCAACGAACAGGGAAGGTACGAGCAGTACTTC. Translating it yields CASNEQGRYEQYF.